This T cell receptor (beta chain) was profiled in a study of T cells in Graves' hyperthyroidism and ophthalmopathy. To note about this clonotype: Antigen: not known.

The length of the CDR3 is 15 residues. From germline, CDR1 is SEHNR and CDR2 FQNEAQ (reference sequence). V lost 5 bases and J lost 7, with 18 bases in between. Study results and limitations: From stable hyperthyroidism, ophthalmopathy was set apart by a 13 V-J model.

Diagnosis relied on clinical symptoms, serum thyroxine and TRAb, thyroid ultrasound and orbital computed tomography. Template material for amplifying TCR beta CDR3 regions consisted of RNA transcripts. HTBI primers drove first-round RT-PCR of the TCR CDR3. TCRdb ran MiXCR on the multiplex PCR reads and lists one entry per CDR3 protein. The top ten clones hold about 60% of a sample with about 270,000 distinct CDR3 sequences, 20% to 25% of them seen once. Sequenced material: blood. The chain links TRBV7-9 to TRBJ2-1; no clear D gene. The sequence was collected from a man aged 25-45 years with Graves' ophthalmopathy. The CDR3: CASSPDLGLANEQFF. In DNA, the CDR3 is TGTGCCAGCAGCCCTGATTTAGGTTTGGCGAATGAGCAGTTCTTC.